The 20 T cell receptor beta chains below come from one sample, sequenced in a study of a mutant IDH1 vaccine in newly diagnosed glioma. What these receptors recognize is not known. Assay used: immunoSEQ multiplex PCR; TCRdb lists only in-frame clones, some missing. The sample lists some 80,000 clones; roughly 85% were seen once. Time point specified: week 23, last vaccination. Vaccination used 300 ug of mutant IDH1 20-mer peptide per dose, with topical imiquimod. Material: PBMCs, obtained from a glioma patient whose treatment included an IDH1 peptide vaccine. The receptors derive from a woman aged 45-65 years with glioma.

The chain couples TRBV11-2 to TRBJ2-1; unclear D gene. V gave up 3 bases and J gave up 6 bases, with 15 bases separating them. Germline values: CDR1 SGHAT, CDR2 FQNNGV. There are 15 residues in the CDR3. CDR3 coding DNA: TGTGCCAGCAGCTTGGTAGTGGGGAACCCCAATGAGCAGTTCTTC. Amino acid sequence: CASSLVVGNPNEQFF.

The chain recombines TRBV2 with TRBJ2-3; 9 bases are shared with TRBD2. In germline, CDR1 is SNHLY, CDR2 FYNNEI. V lost 1 base to trimming and J lost 2 bases; unmatched junction nucleotides: 7. The CDR3 covers 17 residues. In DNA form, the CDR3 reads TGTGCCAGCAGTGAAGGGCTAGCGGGGCCGACCACAGATACGCAGTATTTT. Its protein product is CASSEGLAGPTTDTQYF.

The V call is TRBV2, the J call TRBJ2-1, with 9 bases fitting TRBD2. With 5 bases clipped from V and 10 bases from J, the junction kept 15 bases outside the gene matches. CDR1 and CDR2 (germline): SNHLY, FYNNEI. The CDR3 runs to 16 residues. In DNA, the CDR3 is TGTGCCAGCAGTCCTCTTGCGGGAGGGCCTTACGTGGAGCAGTTCTTC. Translation: CASSPLAGGPYVEQFF.

The chain joins TRBV18 to TRBJ2-7; 7 bases are a match to TRBD1. This CDR3 comprises 14 residues. Germline-derived CDR1 and CDR2 are KGHSH and LQKENI. J was trimmed by 5 bases and V by 3 bases; bases with no gene match: 7. For the CDR3, the DNA is TGTGCCAGCTCACCCCCGCACAGGGGAGACGAGCAGTACTTC. This translates into CASSPPHRGDEQYF.

The rearrangement joins TRBV19 to TRBJ2-7; TRBD1 aligns across 7 bases. The CDR3 is 13 amino acids. Germline CDR1 reads LNHDA; CDR2 reads SQIVND (reference sequence). V gave up 5 bases and J gave up 3 bases; unmatched junction bases: 4. CDR3 sequence reads: CASSPTGFYEQYF. In DNA, the CDR3 is TGTGCCAGTAGTCCGACAGGGTTCTACGAGCAGTACTTC.

The chain joins TRBV2 to TRBJ1-4, with no clear D. This CDR3 contains 14 residues. Per germline, CDR1 SNHLY and CDR2 FYNNEI. V was trimmed by 4 bases and J by 7 bases, leaving 13 bases between them. CDR3: CASSVRKRGEKLFF. DNA for the CDR3: TGTGCCAGCAGTGTTCGAAAACGGGGTGAAAAACTGTTTTTT. Combining the CDR3 with reference TRBV2 and TRBJ1-4 gives the whole variable domain EPEVTQTPSHQVTQMGQEVILRCVPISNHLYFYWYRQILGQKVEFLVSFYNNEISEKSEIFDDQFSVERPDGSNFTLKIRSTKLEDSAMYFCASSVRKRGEKLFFGSGTQLSVL.

On this clone: The sample carries other DNA sequences with the same CDR3. This chain joins TRBV28 and TRBJ1-2; TRBD1 might be the D (5 bases). The CDR3 contains 13 residues. Trimming took 3 bases from V and 4 from J, leaving 9 bases between them. Germline-derived CDR1 and CDR2 are MDHEN and SYDVKM. CDR3 coding DNA: TGTGCCAGCAGTTTGAGGCAGGGCTATGGCTACACCTTC. It codes for CASSLRQGYGYTF.

The CDR3 DNA reads as TGTGCCAGCAGCCGAAATCTAAGGAGCTCCTACGAGCAGTACTTC. It specifies CASSRNLRSSYEQYF. This chain uses TRBV7-9 with TRBJ2-7, with D uncertain. In germline, CDR1 is SEHNR, CDR2 FQNEAQ (reference sequence). CDR3 length equals 15 residues. V lost 5 bases and J lost 0, with 14 bases in between.

The chain joins TRBV11-1 to TRBJ2-5; the match to TRBD1 covers 10 bases. Per the germline V gene, CDR1 is SGHAT and CDR2 is FQDESV (reference sequence). The J segment lost 4 bases and the V segment lost 4 bases, leaving 3 bases of the junction unmatched. The CDR3 length is 14 residues. CDR3 sequence reads: CASSSRDRGETQYF. The CDR3 DNA sequence: TGTGCCAGCAGCTCCCGGGACAGGGGAGAGACCCAGTACTTC. The full variable domain, rest sourced from reference TRBV11-1 and TRBJ2-5, is EAEVAQSPRYKITEKSQAVAFWCDPISGHATLYWYRQILGQGPELLVQFQDESVVDDSQLPKDRFSAERLKGVDSTLKIQPAELGDSAMYLCASSSRDRGETQYFGPGTRLLVL.

The CDR3 here is CASSGWGLAGELFF. DNA for the CDR3: TGTGCCAGCAGTGGTTGGGGGCTGGCCGGGGAGCTGTTTTTT. V gene TRBV2 combines with J gene TRBJ2-2; perhaps TRBD1 as D (6 bases). Trimming took 4 bases from V and 6 from J, leaving 12 bases between them. There are 14 residues in the CDR3. The germline gives CDR1 SNHLY, CDR2 FYNNEI.

This clone appeared a few times. V gene TRBV28 combines with J gene TRBJ1-4; 9 positions agree with TRBD1. Losses at the gene ends were 6 bases for V and 5 bases for J; bases not matched to a gene: 7. This CDR3 is 15 amino acids long. Germline lookup yields CDR1 MDHEN and CDR2 SYDVKM. The CDR3 DNA reads TGTGCCAGCAGATCCCGAGGGACAGGGAATGAAAAACTGTTTTTT. It encodes CASRSRGTGNEKLFF.

The rearrangement joins TRBV28 to TRBJ2-7; 10 positions match TRBD1. Germline V gives CDR1 MDHEN, CDR2 SYDVKM. This CDR3 spans 14 amino acids. The V gene end was trimmed by 3 bases and the J gene end by 3 bases; junction bases not matched to a gene: 2. In nucleotides, the CDR3 is TGTGCCAGCAGTTTGGGGACAGGGGTCTACGAGCAGTACTTC. Protein: CASSLGTGVYEQYF.

The chain links TRBV5-1 to TRBJ2-5; TRBD2 aligns across 13 bases. V trimming: 0 bases; J trimming: 5 bases; junction bases outside the gene matches: 13. Germline V gene sequence: CDR1 SGHRS, CDR2 YFSETQ. This CDR3 contains 19 residues. The CDR3 nucleotides are TGCGCCAGCAGCTTGGGACTAGCGGGAGGAGAGGGCTCGGGGGAGACCCAGTACTTC. Protein product: CASSLGLAGGEGSGETQYF.

This chain joins TRBV7-9 and TRBJ1-1; D uncertain. This CDR3 is 15 amino acids long. In germline, CDR1 is SEHNR, CDR2 FQNEAQ (reference sequence). V was trimmed by 6 bases and J by 0 bases, leaving 14 bases between them. The CDR3 is CASSQKVRLNTEAFF. CDR3 nucleotides: TGTGCCAGCAGTCAAAAGGTCAGATTGAACACTGAAGCTTTCTTT.

This chain uses TRBV7-9 with TRBJ1-1; D gene ambiguous. This CDR3 comprises 12 residues. Germline V lookup: CDR1 SEHNR, CDR2 FQNEAQ (reference sequence). The V end was cut by 5 bases, the J end by 11 bases, with 15 bases between. The CDR3 region is CASSPEWPGAFF. Written as DNA, the CDR3 is TGTGCCAGCAGCCCCGAATGGCCGGGGGCTTTCTTT.

The genes are TRBV28 and TRBJ1-5; a weak D match, TRBD1 (6 bases). Trimming took 5 bases from V and 5 from J, leaving 19 bases between them. Per the germline V gene, CDR1 is MDHEN and CDR2 is SYDVKM. The length of the CDR3 is 16 residues. CDR3 protein: CASSPNTGSGDQPQHF. The CDR3 coding sequence is TGTGCCAGCAGTCCAAACACAGGGTCTGGGGATCAGCCCCAGCATTTT.

The CDR3 spells CASSPGTASANTGELFF. The CDR3 nucleotides read TGCGCCAGCAGCCCCGGGACGGCCTCCGCGAACACCGGGGAGCTGTTTTTT. V gene TRBV5-1 combines with J gene TRBJ2-2, with D possibly being TRBD1 or TRBD2 (5 bases each). Germline CDR1 reads SGHRS; CDR2 reads YFSETQ. The CDR3 has 17 amino acids. The V end was cut by 4 bases, the J end by 0 bases, with 16 bases between.

This clone was observed a single time. J is TRBJ1-2 and V is TRBV27, with D perhaps matching TRBD1 (5 bases). Germline CDR1 is MNHEY and CDR2 is SMNVEV (reference sequence). CDR3 size: 16 residues. The ends were cut back, 5 bases at V and 5 bases at J, with 21 bases in the middle. In DNA form, the CDR3 reads TGTGCCAGCAGTCCCGGGTCGTACCAGGGACTATATGGCTACACCTTC. Translating it yields CASSPGSYQGLYGYTF.

The rearrangement joins TRBV7-2 to TRBJ1-1, with 9 bases identical to TRBD1. The CDR3 is 13 amino acids. CDR1 is SGHTA, CDR2 FQGNSA, per germline. V shed 6 bases and J 6 bases; nucleotides not matched to a gene: 5. CDR3 nucleotides: TGTGCCAGCAGTTTACAGGGGGCGTCTGAAGCTTTCTTT. This sequence encodes CASSLQGASEAFF.

This chain uses TRBV5-1 with TRBJ2-5; 8 nucleotides match TRBD2. V gave up 5 bases and J gave up 5 bases; unmatched junction bases: 11. Germline V gene sequence: CDR1 SGHRS, CDR2 YFSETQ. The CDR3 covers 15 residues. CDR3: CASSYGTSISETQYF. DNA for the CDR3: TGCGCCAGCAGTTACGGGACTAGTATATCGGAGACCCAGTACTTC.